This T cell receptor (beta chain) was found in a study of control samples from healthy donors and cancer patients. TCRdb keeps only in-frame clones here, not all; method: immunoSEQ multiplex PCR. The sample shows about 110,000 clones, less than 95% of them seen only once. The CDR3 has 13 amino acids. V was shortened by 5 bases and J by 8 bases, with 15 bases between the two germline ends. Germline CDR1 and CDR2: LGHDT and YNNKEL (reference sequence). This chain joins TRBV3-1 (or the pseudogene TRBV3-2) and TRBJ1-2; tentatively, D is TRBD1 (5 bases). This clonotype was sampled from a human donor in good health. The donor label of this sample is uncertain. Material for sequencing was blood. The CDR3 loop is CASSRPGDQGYTF. For the CDR3, the DNA is TGTGCCAGCAGCAGGCCGGGGGATCAAGGCTACACCTTC.